The T cell receptor (beta chain) described here comes from a study of blood T cell repertoires in COVID-19. J gave up 2 bases and V 4 bases, and 11 bases lay outside the gene matches. Per the germline V gene, CDR1 is SGHRS and CDR2 is YFSETQ. CDR3 length: 17 residues. Sequencing used immunoSEQ multiplex PCR; TCRdb keeps in-frame clones, though not all of them. The repertoire includes under 250,000 clones, around 82% of them detected once, and 7% to 8.5% sits in the top ten. The chain has TRBV5-1 and TRBJ2-2; the match to TRBD2 covers 7 bases. This sequence was found in a woman in her sixties or seventies with acute or convalescent COVID-19. Sequenced: peripheral blood. CDR3 DNA sequence: TGCGCCAGCAGCACTAGCGTGGCACCCTTTAACACCGGGGAGCTGTTTTTT. Its protein product is CASSTSVAPFNTGELFF. Full variable domain (outside the CDR3, taken from reference TRBV5-1 and TRBJ2-2): KAGVTQTPRYLIKTRGQQVTLSCSPISGHRSVSWYQQTPGQGLQFLFEYFSETQRNKGNFPGRFSGRQFSNSRSEMNVSTLELGDSALYLCASSTSVAPFNTGELFFGEGSRLTVL.